The entry below gives a single TCR beta chain sequence along with its context. The data derive from a study of blood T cell repertoires in COVID-19. The CDR3 is made up of 11 amino acids. Trimming shortened V by 7 bases and J by 10 bases, and 12 bases separated the two germline ends. CDR1 is LNHDA and CDR2 is SQIVND in the germline V gene (reference sequence). Assay used: immunoSEQ multiplex PCR; TCRdb lists only in-frame clones, some missing. The data show roughly 120,000 clones, with roughly 80% seen just once and roughly 2.4% held by the top ten. J is TRBJ2-3 and V is TRBV19; D might be TRBD2 (5 bases). Sample: peripheral blood. The TCR was taken from a man in his thirties or forties with acute or convalescent COVID-19. For the CDR3, the DNA is TGTGCCAGTATGGGCGGGCGGGCGCAGTATTTT. Its protein is CASMGGRAQYF.